Below, 9 T cell receptor beta chains from the same sample are listed, as sequenced in a study of blood T cell repertoires in COVID-19. Method: immunoSEQ multiplex PCR; TCRdb's copy keeps in-frame clones and lacks some. The table lists about 58,000 clones, around 81% of them singletons. The sequencing input was peripheral blood. These receptor sequences come from a human donor in a cohort sampled during active COVID-19.

This chain links TRBV5-1 with TRBJ2-7; TRBD1 matches 9 bases. Germline lookup yields CDR1 SGHRS and CDR2 YFSETQ. The ends lost 3 bases at V and 6 bases at J; junction bases unmatched: 19. This CDR3 region has 18 residues. CDR3 DNA: TGCGCCAGCAGCTCAGGCTTAACAGGGGGCGCGTATTGGAGCGAGCAGTACTTC. This codes for CASSSGLTGGAYWSEQYF.

This clone was counted a single time. J is TRBJ2-7 and V is TRBV23-1; D perhaps matches TRBD2 (5 bases). TRBV23-1 is noted as an ORF with a role that remains uncertain. The length of the CDR3 is 18 residues. V dropped 2 bases and J dropped 4 bases, with 24 bases sitting between them. Here the CDR3 reads CASSQISECGLVGYEQYF. The CDR3 bases are TGCGCCAGCAGTCAAATCTCAGAGTGCGGGCTCGTCGGGTACGAGCAGTACTTC.

The V gene is TRBV4-1, the J gene TRBJ2-7; 9 bases align to TRBD1. V was pared by 1 base and J by 5 bases, with 12 bases of the junction left unmatched. The CDR3 is made up of 17 amino acids. Germline CDR1 and CDR2: MGHRA and YSYEKL. CDR3: CASSQAFGTGPFDEQYF. The CDR3 coding sequence is TGCGCCAGCAGCCAAGCGTTCGGGACAGGGCCGTTCGACGAGCAGTACTTC.

The chain uses TRBV10-2 and TRBJ1-6; tentative D call: TRBD1 (5 bases). The CDR3 length is 15 residues. The germline V gene encodes CDR1 WSHSY and CDR2 SAAADI. V was shortened by 4 bases and J by 9 bases, with 16 bases between the two germline ends. The CDR3 DNA follows: TGCGCCAGCAGTGGGTTAGAAGGGGCCTTTTCACCCCTCCACTTT. Protein: CASSGLEGAFSPLHF.

This chain links TRBV6-5 with TRBJ2-7; no definite D call. With 0 bases removed from V and 3 bases from J, the gap between germline ends came to 6 bases. This CDR3 contains 13 residues. Germline V gene data show CDR1 as MNHEY and CDR2 as SVGAGI. Here the CDR3 reads CASSYSNSYEQYF. The CDR3 DNA sequence: TGTGCCAGCAGTTACTCGAACAGCTACGAGCAGTACTTC.

The V call is TRBV29-1, the J call TRBJ2-7; 7 bases line up with TRBD1. This CDR3 contains 14 residues. Germline V gene sequence: CDR1 SQVTM, CDR2 ANQGSEA. V trimming: 6 bases; J trimming: 0 bases; junction bases outside the gene matches: 8. CDR3 sequence: CSVVDRTLSYEQYF. In DNA form, the CDR3 reads TGCAGCGTCGTGGACAGGACCCTCTCCTACGAGCAGTACTTC.

J is TRBJ1-2 and V is TRBV27; a weak D match, TRBD1 (6 bases). Trimming removed 6 bases from V and 6 bases from J, with 14 bases in between. The length of the CDR3 is 13 residues. Germline V lookup: CDR1 MNHEY, CDR2 SMNVEV (reference sequence). The CDR3 reads CASRDHRDDGYTF. CDR3 in DNA: TGTGCCAGCAGAGATCACAGGGATGATGGCTACACCTTC.

CDR3 sequence: CASSPGHEQYF. CDR3 DNA: TGTGCCAGCAGTCCCGGTCACGAGCAGTACTTC. The chain is built from TRBV6-6 and TRBJ2-7; D not certain. This CDR3 has 11 residues. The germline V gene has CDR1 MNHNY and CDR2 SVGAGI (reference sequence). V was pared by 5 bases and J by 5 bases, with 7 bases between.

This chain connects TRBV20-1 to TRBJ1-6, with D unclear. Germline CDR1 DFQATT, CDR2 SNEGSKA (reference sequence). The V and J ends lost 3 bases and 6 bases respectively, with 12 bases between them. The CDR3 loop spans 14 amino acids. The CDR3 DNA reads as TGCAGTGCTAGTACTAGGACTAGTAATTCACCCCTCCACTTT. It yields the protein CSASTRTSNSPLHF.